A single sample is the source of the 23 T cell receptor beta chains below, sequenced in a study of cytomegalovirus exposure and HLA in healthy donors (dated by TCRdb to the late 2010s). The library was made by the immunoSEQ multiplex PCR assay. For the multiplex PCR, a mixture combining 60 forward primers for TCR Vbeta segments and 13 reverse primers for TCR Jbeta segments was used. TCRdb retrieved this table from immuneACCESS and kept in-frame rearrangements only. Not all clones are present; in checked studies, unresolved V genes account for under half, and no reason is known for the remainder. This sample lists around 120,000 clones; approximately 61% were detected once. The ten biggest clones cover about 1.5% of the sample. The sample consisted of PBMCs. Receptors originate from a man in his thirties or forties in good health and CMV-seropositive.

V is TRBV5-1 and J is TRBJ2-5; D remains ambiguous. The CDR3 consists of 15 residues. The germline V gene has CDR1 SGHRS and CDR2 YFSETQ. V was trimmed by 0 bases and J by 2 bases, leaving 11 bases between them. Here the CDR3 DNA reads TGCGCCAGCAGCTTGGATAGTAGTCGACAAGAGACCCAGTACTTC. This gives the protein CASSLDSSRQETQYF.

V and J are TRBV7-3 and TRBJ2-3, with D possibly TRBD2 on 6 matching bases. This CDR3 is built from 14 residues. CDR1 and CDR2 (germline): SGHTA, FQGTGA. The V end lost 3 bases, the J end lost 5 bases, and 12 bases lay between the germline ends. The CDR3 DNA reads TGTGCCAGCAGCTTTACGGGGGTCAGAGATACGCAGTATTTT. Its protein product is CASSFTGVRDTQYF.

The CDR3 DNA reads as TGTGCCAGCAGAGAAACAGTCTCCTATGGCTACACCTTC. It encodes CASRETVSYGYTF. The chain couples TRBV6-1 to TRBJ1-2, with D hard to call. The ends were cut back, 6 bases at V and 4 bases at J, with 12 bases in the middle. The length of the CDR3 is 13 residues. Germline values: CDR1 MNHNS, CDR2 SASEGT.

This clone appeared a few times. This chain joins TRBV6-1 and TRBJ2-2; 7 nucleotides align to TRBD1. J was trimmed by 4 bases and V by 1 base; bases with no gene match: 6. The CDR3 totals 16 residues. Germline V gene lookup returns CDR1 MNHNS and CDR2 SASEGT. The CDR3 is CASSEGGQRVTGELFF. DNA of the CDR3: TGTGCCAGCAGTGAAGGGGGACAGCGAGTCACCGGGGAGCTGTTTTTT.

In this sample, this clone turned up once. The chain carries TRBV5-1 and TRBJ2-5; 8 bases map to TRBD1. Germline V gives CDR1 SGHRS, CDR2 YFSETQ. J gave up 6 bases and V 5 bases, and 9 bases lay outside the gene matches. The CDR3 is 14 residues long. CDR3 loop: CASRADRGGQTQYF. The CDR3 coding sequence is TGCGCCAGCAGGGCTGACAGGGGAGGACAGACCCAGTACTTC.

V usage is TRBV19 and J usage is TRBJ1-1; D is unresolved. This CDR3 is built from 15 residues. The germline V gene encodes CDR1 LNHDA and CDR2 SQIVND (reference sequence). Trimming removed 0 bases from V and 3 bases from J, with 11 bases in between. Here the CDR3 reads CASSIDTGSDTEAFF. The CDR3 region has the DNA TGTGCCAGTAGTATAGATACGGGATCGGACACTGAAGCTTTCTTT.

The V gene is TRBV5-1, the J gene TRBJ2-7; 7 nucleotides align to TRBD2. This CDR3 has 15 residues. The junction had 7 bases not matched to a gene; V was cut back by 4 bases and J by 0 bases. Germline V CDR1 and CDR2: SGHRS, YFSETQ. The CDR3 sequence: CASSRSGGSSYEQYF. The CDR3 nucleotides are TGCGCCAGCAGCCGCAGCGGCGGGAGCTCCTACGAGCAGTACTTC.

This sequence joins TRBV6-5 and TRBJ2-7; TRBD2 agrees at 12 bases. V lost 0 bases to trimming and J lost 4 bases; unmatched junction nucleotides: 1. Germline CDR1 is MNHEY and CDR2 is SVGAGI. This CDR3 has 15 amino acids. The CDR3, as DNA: TGTGCCAGCAGTTACTCACTAGCGGGAGGTTACGAGCAGTACTTC. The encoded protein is CASSYSLAGGYEQYF.

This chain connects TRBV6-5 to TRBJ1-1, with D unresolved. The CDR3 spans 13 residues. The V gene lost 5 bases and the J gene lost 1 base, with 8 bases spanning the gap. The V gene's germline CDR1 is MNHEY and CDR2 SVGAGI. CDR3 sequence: CASSVEGNTEAFF. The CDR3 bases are TGTGCCAGCAGTGTGGAGGGGAACACTGAAGCTTTCTTT.

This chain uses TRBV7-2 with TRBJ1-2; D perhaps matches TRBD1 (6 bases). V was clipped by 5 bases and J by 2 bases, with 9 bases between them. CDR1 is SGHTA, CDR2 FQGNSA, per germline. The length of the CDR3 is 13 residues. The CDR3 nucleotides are TGTGCCAGCAGCGTCGGACAGAACTATGGCTACACCTTC. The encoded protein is CASSVGQNYGYTF.

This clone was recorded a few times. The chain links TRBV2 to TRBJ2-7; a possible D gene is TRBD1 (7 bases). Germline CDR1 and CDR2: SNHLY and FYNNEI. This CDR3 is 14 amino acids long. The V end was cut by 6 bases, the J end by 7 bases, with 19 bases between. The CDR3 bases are TGTGCCAGCAGCCTGGAGCGGGCAGGGGGGGAGCAGTACTTC. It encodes CASSLERAGGEQYF.

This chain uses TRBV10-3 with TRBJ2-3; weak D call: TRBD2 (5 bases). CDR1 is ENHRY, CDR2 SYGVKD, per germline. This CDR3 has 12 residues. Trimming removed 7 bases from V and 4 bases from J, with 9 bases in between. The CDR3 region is CAIKAGADTQYF. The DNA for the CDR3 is TGTGCCATCAAGGCGGGCGCAGATACGCAGTATTTT.

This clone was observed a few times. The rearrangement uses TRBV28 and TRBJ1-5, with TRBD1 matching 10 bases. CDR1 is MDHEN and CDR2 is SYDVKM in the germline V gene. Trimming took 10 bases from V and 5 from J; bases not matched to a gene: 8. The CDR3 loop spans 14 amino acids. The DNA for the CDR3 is TGTGCCATTTCGGACAGGGGGTTCCATCAGCCCCAGCATTTT. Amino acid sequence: CAISDRGFHQPQHF.

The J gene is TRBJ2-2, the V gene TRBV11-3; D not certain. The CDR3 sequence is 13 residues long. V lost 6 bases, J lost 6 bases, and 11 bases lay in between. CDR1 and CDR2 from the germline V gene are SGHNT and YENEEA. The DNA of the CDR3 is TGTGCCAGCAGTTTACACCGGGCCGGGGAGCTGTTTTTT. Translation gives CASSLHRAGELFF. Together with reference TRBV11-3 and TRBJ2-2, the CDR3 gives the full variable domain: EAGVVQSPRYKIIEKKQPVAFWCNPISGHNTLYWYLQNLGQGPELLIRYENEEAVDDSQLPKDRFSAERLKGVDSTLKIQPAELGDSAVYLCASSLHRAGELFFGEGSRLTVL.

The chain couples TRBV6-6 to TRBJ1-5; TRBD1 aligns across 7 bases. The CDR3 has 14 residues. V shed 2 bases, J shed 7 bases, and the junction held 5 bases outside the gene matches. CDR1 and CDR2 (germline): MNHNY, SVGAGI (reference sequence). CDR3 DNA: TGTGCCAGCAGTTACCGAGGGGGCGGGCAGCCCCAGCATTTT. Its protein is CASSYRGGGQPQHF.

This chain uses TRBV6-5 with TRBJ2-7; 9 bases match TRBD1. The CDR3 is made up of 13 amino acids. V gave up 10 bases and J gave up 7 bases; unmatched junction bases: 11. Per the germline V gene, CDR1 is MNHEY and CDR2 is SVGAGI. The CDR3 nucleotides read TGTGCCACCTCGGGGACAGGGCATGGAGAGCAGTACTTC. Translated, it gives CATSGTGHGEQYF.

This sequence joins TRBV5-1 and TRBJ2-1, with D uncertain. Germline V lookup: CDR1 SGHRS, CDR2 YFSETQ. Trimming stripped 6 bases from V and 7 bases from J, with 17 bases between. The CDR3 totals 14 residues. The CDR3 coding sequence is TGCGCCAGCACCCAAGGTGCAGTCGGGAATGAGCAGTTCTTC. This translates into CASTQGAVGNEQFF.

CDR3 residues: CASKREGRDEQFF. CDR3 DNA: TGTGCCAGCAAGCGGGAGGGCCGTGATGAGCAGTTCTTC. The J gene is TRBJ2-1, the V gene TRBV6-5; 10 nucleotides align to TRBD2. The CDR3 runs to 13 residues. J gave up 8 bases and V 7 bases, and 5 bases lay outside the gene matches. Germline V lookup: CDR1 MNHEY, CDR2 SVGAGI.

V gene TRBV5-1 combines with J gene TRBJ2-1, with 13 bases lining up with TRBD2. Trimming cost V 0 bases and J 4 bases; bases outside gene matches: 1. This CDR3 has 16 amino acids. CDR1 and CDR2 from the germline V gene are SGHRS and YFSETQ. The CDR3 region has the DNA TGCGCCAGCAGCTTGGAGGGACTAGCGGGATACAATGAGCAGTTCTTC. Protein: CASSLEGLAGYNEQFF.

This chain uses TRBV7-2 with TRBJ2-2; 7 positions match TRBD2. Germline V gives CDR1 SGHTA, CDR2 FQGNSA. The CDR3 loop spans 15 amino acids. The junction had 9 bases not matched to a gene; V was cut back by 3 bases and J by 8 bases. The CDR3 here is CASSFLSGGGGELFF. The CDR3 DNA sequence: TGTGCCAGCAGCTTTTTGTCAGGCGGGGGAGGGGAGCTGTTTTTT.

CDR3 loop: CASSSLLDRAGYTF. Here the CDR3 DNA reads TGTGCCAGCAGCTCTCTCCTTGACAGGGCCGGCTACACCTTC. The J gene is TRBJ1-2, the V gene TRBV7-2; 7 nucleotides agree with TRBD1. V lost 4 bases and J lost 8; bases outside the gene matches: 10. Germline CDR1 reads SGHTA; CDR2 reads FQGNSA. This CDR3 contains 14 residues. Full variable domain (rest looked up from reference TRBV7-2 and TRBJ1-2): GAGVSQSPSNKVTEKGKDVELRCDPISGHTALYWYRQSLGQGLEFLIYFQGNSAPDKSGLPSDRFSAERTGGSVSTLTIQRTQQEDSAVYLCASSSLLDRAGYTFGSGTRLTVV.

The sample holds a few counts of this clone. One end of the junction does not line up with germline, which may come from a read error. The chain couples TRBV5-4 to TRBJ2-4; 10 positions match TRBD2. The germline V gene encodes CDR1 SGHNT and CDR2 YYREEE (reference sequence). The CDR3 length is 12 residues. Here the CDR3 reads CASSLLLAGNRF. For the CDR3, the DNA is TGTGCCAGCAGCTTGTTACTAGCGGGGAACCGCTTC.

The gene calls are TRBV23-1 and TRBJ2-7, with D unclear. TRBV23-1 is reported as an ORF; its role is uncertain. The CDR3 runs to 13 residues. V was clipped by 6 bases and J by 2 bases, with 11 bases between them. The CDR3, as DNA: TGCGCCAGCAGCCACGACAAGGCCTACGAGCAGTACTTC. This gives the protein CASSHDKAYEQYF.